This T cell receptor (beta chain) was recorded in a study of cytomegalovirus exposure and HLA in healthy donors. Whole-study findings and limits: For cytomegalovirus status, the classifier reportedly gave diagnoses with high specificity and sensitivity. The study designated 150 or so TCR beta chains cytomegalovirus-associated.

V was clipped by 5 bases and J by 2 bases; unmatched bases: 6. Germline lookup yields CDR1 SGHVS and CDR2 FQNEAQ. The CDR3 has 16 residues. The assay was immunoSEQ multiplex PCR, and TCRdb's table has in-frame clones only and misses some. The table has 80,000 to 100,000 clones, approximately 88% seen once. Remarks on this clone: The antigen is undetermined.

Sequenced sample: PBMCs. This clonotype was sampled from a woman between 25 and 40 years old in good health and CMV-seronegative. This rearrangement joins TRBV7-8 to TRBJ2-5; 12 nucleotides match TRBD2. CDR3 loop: CASSNRTSGVQETQYF. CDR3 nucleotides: TGTGCCAGCAGCAACCGGACTAGCGGGGTACAAGAGACCCAGTACTTC.